A single sample gave rise to the 32 T cell receptor beta chains below, sequenced in a study of type 1 and type 2 diabetes patients. Genomic DNA was the PCR template. The TCR beta CDR3 region was amplified using 30 forward and 13 reverse primers. In TCRdb, the multiplex PCR reads were re-called with MiXCR into one record per CDR3 protein. The repertoire holds approximately 260,000 distinct CDR3 sequences, 47% seen once, with roughly 15% in the top ten. The sample was peripheral blood mononuclear cells (PBMCs). The origin of the receptors is a man aged 18-30 years with type 2 diabetes.

Here the CDR3 reads CGWDLTDTQYF. The CDR3 DNA reads as TGCGGGTGGGACCTCACAGATACGCAGTATTTT. The rearrangement uses TRBV20-1 and TRBJ2-3; the D call may be TRBD1 or TRBD2 (5 bases each). The CDR3 runs 11 residues. The germline V gene encodes CDR1 DFQATT and CDR2 SNEGSKA (reference sequence).

This clonotype has only one observation. A much larger clone lies one base from this, so it may be a read error. V usage is TRBV2 and J usage is TRBJ1-5; D is ambiguous. CDR3 length: 13 residues. V dropped 4 bases and J dropped 2 bases, with 6 bases sitting between them. The germline gives CDR1 SNHLY, CDR2 FYNNEI. The chain's CDR3 is CASSAEGNQPQHF. In nucleotides, the CDR3 is TGTGCCAGCAGTGCCGAGGGCAATCAGCCCCAGCATTTT.

The chain combines TRBV6-1 with TRBJ2-5; tentative D call: TRBD2 (6 bases). CDR3 size: 14 residues. Germline V gene data show CDR1 as MNHNS and CDR2 as SASEGT. The ends were cut back, 10 bases at V and 1 base at J, with 16 bases in the middle. CDR3 coding DNA: TGTGCCATCAGCAAGAGCGGGCCCCAAGAGACCCAGTACTTC. It yields the protein CAISKSGPQETQYF.

The chain carries TRBV2 and TRBJ2-3, with unresolved D. The V end was cut by 8 bases, the J end by 1 base, with 13 bases between. CDR1 is SNHLY, CDR2 FYNNEI, per germline. The CDR3 has 14 residues. CDR3 nucleotide sequence: TGTGCCAGCGGCACCAGAAGAGGCACAGATACGCAGTATTTT. This gives the protein CASGTRRGTDTQYF.

Turning to this clonotype: A read error is possible here, since a much larger clone lies one base away. The conserved phenylalanine or tryptophan is not found at the CDR3 terminus, so this likely reflects a read error. This chain connects TRBV10-3 to TRBJ2-7; weak D call: TRBD2 (6 bases). The V and J ends lost 0 bases and 2 bases respectively, with 11 bases between them. Per germline, CDR1 ENHRY and CDR2 SYGVKD. CDR3 size: 15 residues. The CDR3 DNA reads TGTGCCATCAGTGAGTCGACGCGGGGTCCCTACGAGCAGTACTCC. It specifies CAISESTRGPYEQYS.

V and J are TRBV12-3 or TRBV12-4 and TRBJ1-4, with D unclear. The CDR3 covers 11 residues. V lost 4 bases and J lost 6, with 3 bases in between. The CDR3 spells CASSWYEKLFF. CDR3 coding DNA: TGTGCCAGCAGTTGGTATGAAAAACTGTTTTTT.

This clonotype has only a few counts. CDR3 residues: CSAGGGLNTEAFF. The DNA of the CDR3 is TGCAGTGCTGGGGGGGGGCTGAACACTGAAGCTTTCTTT. This chain connects TRBV20-1 to TRBJ1-1; weak D call: TRBD1 (6 bases). The CDR3 has 13 amino acids. Trimming cost V 5 bases and J 0 bases, with 10 bases left between them. Germline values: CDR1 DFQATT, CDR2 SNEGSKA (reference sequence).

This clonotype was recorded once. This rearrangement joins TRBV27 to TRBJ1-2; the D is unclear. The CDR3 extends over 12 amino acids. Germline values: CDR1 MNHEY, CDR2 SMNVEV (reference sequence). V was shortened by 5 bases and J by 8 bases, with 12 bases between the two germline ends. This CDR3 reads CASSPLLGGYTF. The CDR3 nucleotides are TGTGCCAGCAGTCCCCTACTTGGCGGCTACACCTTC.

This clonotype was seen a handful of times. The rearrangement links TRBV2 to TRBJ1-5; weak D call: TRBD1 (6 bases). CDR3 length: 13 residues. Between the trimmed V and J ends, which lost 7 bases and 0 bases, there was a span of 7 bases. Germline CDR1 is SNHLY and CDR2 is FYNNEI. CDR3 amino acids: CASTGHSNQPQHF. CDR3 coding DNA: TGTGCCAGCACGGGACATAGCAATCAGCCCCAGCATTTT.

This clonotype was counted a few times. The rearrangement links TRBV20-1 to TRBJ1-6; D might be TRBD1 (6 bases). In germline, CDR1 is DFQATT, CDR2 SNEGSKA (reference sequence). The CDR3 runs to 13 residues. V gave up 1 base and J gave up 10 bases, with 11 bases separating them. The CDR3 DNA reads as TGCAGTGCTAGAGTAGGGGGTGGCTCACCCCTCCACTTT. It yields the protein CSARVGGGSPLHF.

On this clonotype: Because it lacks the conserved phenylalanine or tryptophan at the end, this CDR3 is likely a read error. The rearrangement joins TRBV7-8 to TRBJ1-2; D is unclear. The CDR3 consists of 15 residues. CDR1 is SGHVS, CDR2 FQNEAQ, per germline. Between the trimmed V and J ends, which lost 5 bases and 2 bases, there was a span of 15 bases. This CDR3 is CASSKGRTDNYGYTY. The CDR3 region has the DNA TGTGCCAGCAGCAAAGGACGGACGGACAACTATGGCTACACCTAC.

This chain links TRBV27 with TRBJ1-6, with D hard to call. This CDR3 has 15 residues. The ends were cut back, 2 bases at V and 7 bases at J, with 12 bases in the middle. The germline V gene has CDR1 MNHEY and CDR2 SMNVEV (reference sequence). The CDR3 DNA is TGTGCCAGCAGTTTAGTCGGACGAGAGAATTCACCCCTCCACTTT. As protein: CASSLVGRENSPLHF.

Remarks on this clonotype: A much larger clone lies a single base off, so this may be a read error. This chain uses TRBV19 with TRBJ2-1; 7 nucleotides agree with TRBD2. The CDR3 extends over 15 amino acids. Germline assignment: CDR1 LNHDA and CDR2 SQIVND (reference sequence). The V segment lost 3 bases and the J segment 6 bases; nucleotides outside the gene matches: 8. CDR3 DNA: TGTGCCAGTAGTATTCTGGGACTATTGGTCAATGAGCAGTTCTTC. Protein sequence: CASSILGLLVNEQFF.

The CDR3 DNA follows: TGTGCCAGCAGTACCCGACAGAAAAACACCGGGGAGCTGTTTTTT. It codes for CASSTRQKNTGELFF. The rearrangement joins TRBV12-3 or TRBV12-4 to TRBJ2-2, with D perhaps TRBD1 (5 bases). The CDR3 has 15 amino acids. V shed 5 bases and J shed 2 bases, with 12 bases lying between them.

Of note for this clonotype: Compared with germline, one end of the junction differs, possibly owing to a read error. This chain uses TRBV30 with TRBJ1-4; D is ambiguous. This CDR3 region has 11 residues. Per the germline V gene, CDR1 is GTSNPN and CDR2 is SVGIG (reference sequence). CDR3 sequence reads: CAWSVNGMEVF. DNA of the CDR3: TGTGCCTGGAGTGTAAACGGGATGGAAGTTTTT.

This clonotype was recorded at least ten times. The chain combines TRBV15 with TRBJ2-7; 10 bases are a match to TRBD1. The CDR3 spans 15 residues. Germline V gene data show CDR1 as LNHNV and CDR2 as YYDKDF (reference sequence). The junction had 3 bases not matched to a gene; V was cut back by 0 bases and J by 4 bases. CDR3 sequence (DNA): TGTGCCACCAGCAGAGATCGGGACAGGGGATACGAGCAGTACTTC. Its protein product is CATSRDRDRGYEQYF.

The chain combines TRBV6-6 with TRBJ1-1; no definite D call. Per the germline V gene, CDR1 is MNHNY and CDR2 is SVGAGI (reference sequence). This CDR3 has 11 residues. V was trimmed by 6 bases and J by 5 bases, leaving 7 bases between them. CDR3 sequence (DNA): TGTGCCAGCAGATGGCGGACTGAAGCTTTCTTT. Its protein is CASRWRTEAFF.

This clonotype turned up a few times. The chain's CDR3 is CASSSDPISGVNNQPQHF. The CDR3 nucleotides read TGTGCCAGCAGCTCAGATCCCATATCGGGGGTGAACAATCAGCCCCAGCATTTT. The chain joins TRBV7-9 to TRBJ1-5, with a tentative D call TRBD1 (5 bases). CDR1 is SEHNR and CDR2 is FQNEAQ in the germline V gene (reference sequence). Trimming removed 4 bases from V and 3 bases from J, with 22 bases in between. This CDR3 is built from 18 residues.

Note on this clonotype: This may arise from a read error, as a much more abundant clone is one base away. The chain joins TRBV15 to TRBJ2-2, with 12 bases that match TRBD2. In germline, CDR1 is LNHNV, CDR2 YYDKDF (reference sequence). With V trimmed by 4 bases and J by 6 bases, 15 bases remained unmatched. This CDR3 has 19 residues. CDR3 nucleotides: TGTGCCACCAGCAAAGATAGGTCTAGCGGGAGGGCCGTTCCCGGGGAGCTGTTTTTT. Its translation: CATSKDRSSGRAVPGELFF.

This clonotype has ten or more counts. The V and J genes are TRBV7-9 and TRBJ2-5, with TRBD2 as a possible D gene (7 bases). This CDR3 has 14 amino acids. Trimming removed 0 bases from V and 5 bases from J, with 10 bases in between. The germline gives CDR1 SEHNR, CDR2 FQNEAQ (reference sequence). The CDR3 spells CASSLAGGRETQYF. CDR3 bases: TGTGCCAGCAGCTTAGCGGGGGGGCGGGAGACCCAGTACTTC.

V is TRBV12-3 or TRBV12-4 and J is TRBJ2-7; 10 bases match TRBD2. The CDR3 spans 14 residues. Trimming took 7 bases from V and 6 from J; bases not matched to a gene: 9. In nucleotides, the CDR3 is TGTGCCAGCAAAGCGGGAGGGCGGGGACCCGAGCAGTACTTC. It codes for CASKAGGRGPEQYF.

The rearrangement joins TRBV7-8 to TRBJ2-2; possibly TRBD1 for D (5 bases). Trimming cost V 9 bases and J 5 bases, with 16 bases left between them. This CDR3 has 14 amino acids. In germline, CDR1 is SGHVS, CDR2 FQNEAQ. The CDR3 DNA sequence: TGTGCCAGTAAACAGGTTTTAAGTACCGGGGAGCTGTTTTTT. Protein sequence: CASKQVLSTGELFF.

The chain has TRBV7-8 and TRBJ2-7, with D perhaps being TRBD1 or TRBD2 (5 bases each). V lost 0 bases to trimming and J lost 6 bases, with 12 bases between them. Looked up from germline, CDR1 is SGHVS and CDR2 is FQNEAQ. The CDR3 is 14 amino acids. The CDR3 here is CASSLAGPAREQYF. The CDR3 coding sequence is TGTGCCAGCAGCTTAGCGGGACCCGCGCGCGAGCAGTACTTC.

The count of this clonotype is one. The chain carries TRBV7-3 and TRBJ2-7; 8 positions match TRBD2. TRBJ2-5 explains the end of the DNA better; the J call may be wrong. Per germline, CDR1 SGHTA and CDR2 FQGTGA. The CDR3 covers 16 residues. The CDR3 is CASSQDRGGARETQYF. The CDR3, as DNA: TGTGCCAGCAGCCAGGATCGGGGGGGGGCTCGGGAGACCCAGTACTTC.

CDR3 amino acids: CASSEGGVVWNEQFF. CDR3 coding DNA: TGTGCCAGCAGTGAGGGAGGGGTCGTATGGAATGAGCAGTTCTTC. The V and J genes are TRBV7-4 and TRBJ2-1; 7 bases are shared with TRBD2. V dropped 6 bases and J dropped 7; count of bases not matched to a gene: 12. Germline assignment: CDR1 SGHVT and CDR2 SQSDAQ. The CDR3 runs 15 residues.

This clonotype showed up just a few times. CDR3 sequence reads: CAWSEGGSEKLFF. Written as DNA, the CDR3 is TGTGCCTGGAGCGAGGGGGGGAGTGAAAAACTGTTTTTT. The genes are TRBV30 and TRBJ1-4; D possibly corresponds to TRBD1 (6 bases). Germline V lookup: CDR1 GTSNPN, CDR2 SVGIG (reference sequence). The CDR3 extends over 13 amino acids. Trimming left V 3 bases short and J 7 bases short, with 12 bases between.

This clonotype has only a few counts. The V gene is TRBV20-1, the J gene TRBJ1-1; D is uncertain. The CDR3 covers 13 residues. Germline loops: CDR1 DFQATT, CDR2 SNEGSKA (reference sequence). V was trimmed by 5 bases and J by 7 bases, leaving 17 bases between them. CDR3 sequence: CSAPLRTAREAFF. Written as DNA, the CDR3 is TGCAGTGCTCCTCTTAGGACCGCCCGTGAAGCTTTCTTT.

The rearrangement joins TRBV4-1 to TRBJ1-1, with D possibly matching TRBD1 (5 bases). The CDR3 consists of 15 residues. The V gene lost 4 bases and the J gene lost 7 bases, with 19 bases spanning the gap. Germline CDR1 is MGHRA and CDR2 is YSYEKL. The CDR3 DNA reads as TGCGCCAGCAGCCCGACTAGTATAGGGACGGATGAAGCTTTCTTT. Translation: CASSPTSIGTDEAFF.

This clonotype was found a few times. The V call is TRBV19, the J call TRBJ2-3; D is unresolved. Trimming left V 8 bases short and J 4 bases short, with 4 bases between. Germline CDR1 and CDR2: LNHDA and SQIVND (reference sequence). This CDR3 spans 10 amino acids. CDR3 in DNA: TGTGCCAGTCGAGCAGATACGCAGTATTTT. This translates into CASRADTQYF.

This chain connects TRBV5-8 to TRBJ2-3; D remains ambiguous. CDR1 is SGHTS, CDR2 YDEGEE, per germline. This CDR3 has 15 amino acids. Trimming took off 0 bases at V and 0 bases at J, with 8 bases between the two ends. The DNA for the CDR3 is TGTGCCAGCAGCTTGGGAGCCGCTAGCACAGATACGCAGTATTTT. Its protein product is CASSLGAASTDTQYF.

This chain joins TRBV27 and TRBJ1-5; D is perhaps TRBD1 (5 bases). From germline, CDR1 is MNHEY and CDR2 SMNVEV (reference sequence). This CDR3 has 16 amino acids. The V end lost 1 base, the J end lost 2 bases, and 12 bases lay between the germline ends. The DNA of the CDR3 is TGTGCCAGCAGTTTATATGGGGGGTGGGGCAATCAGCCCCAGCATTTT. Its translation: CASSLYGGWGNQPQHF.

The CDR3 loop reads CASSISPENEQFF. CDR3 sequence (DNA): TGTGCCAGTAGTATCAGTCCAGAAAATGAGCAGTTCTTC. The J gene is TRBJ2-5, the V gene TRBV19; no definite D call. The tail of the sequence fits TRBJ2-1 better, so the J call may be wrong. This CDR3 is built from 13 residues. Germline V lookup: CDR1 LNHDA, CDR2 SQIVND (reference sequence).